This T cell receptor (beta chain) stems from a study of T cells in localized non-small cell lung cancer. Germline lookup yields CDR1 SGDLS and CDR2 YYNGEE. The CDR3 has 15 residues. V shed 0 bases, J shed 1 base, and the junction held 3 bases outside the gene matches. This clone was observed a few times. What it recognizes is unknown. TCRdb keeps only in-frame clones here, not all; method: immunoSEQ multiplex PCR. This table has 65,000 to 80,000 clones, approximately 84% appearing once. Study findings and constraints: Those with higher blood T cell density had longer overall survival.

The chain uses TRBV9 and TRBJ2-5; 7 nucleotides line up with TRBD2. This TCR came from an older female donor with stage I lung adenocarcinoma. The starting material was peripheral blood, obtained before any cancer treatment. CDR3 protein: CASSVGGLVQETQYF. Here the CDR3 DNA reads TGTGCCAGCAGCGTAGGCGGACTAGTCCAAGAGACCCAGTACTTC.